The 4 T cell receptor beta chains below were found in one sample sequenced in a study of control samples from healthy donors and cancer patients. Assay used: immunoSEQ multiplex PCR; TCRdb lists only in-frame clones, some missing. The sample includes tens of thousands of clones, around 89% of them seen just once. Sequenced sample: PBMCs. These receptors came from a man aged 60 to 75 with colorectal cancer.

The CDR3 DNA reads TGTGCCAGCAGCAATAGCCAGGGTTGCACAGATACGCAGTATTTT. Amino acid sequence: CASSNSQGCTDTQYF. V is TRBV21-1 and J is TRBJ2-3; the table's D gene call, TRBD1, was not cross checked with the DNA. TRBV21-1 represents a pseudogene. The length of the CDR3 is 15 residues.

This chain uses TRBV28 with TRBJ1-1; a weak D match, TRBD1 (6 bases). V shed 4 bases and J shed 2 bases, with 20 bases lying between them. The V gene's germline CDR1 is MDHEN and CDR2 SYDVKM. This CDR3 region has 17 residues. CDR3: CASSSHEYVQGNTEAFF. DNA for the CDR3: TGTGCCAGCAGTTCCCACGAATACGTACAGGGAAACACTGAAGCTTTCTTT.

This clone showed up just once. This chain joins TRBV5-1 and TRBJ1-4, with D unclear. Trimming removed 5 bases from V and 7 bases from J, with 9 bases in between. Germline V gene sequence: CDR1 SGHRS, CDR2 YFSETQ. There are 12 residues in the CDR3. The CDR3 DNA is TGCGCCAGCAGTCGGCTAGGTGAAAAACTGTTTTTT. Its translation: CASSRLGEKLFF. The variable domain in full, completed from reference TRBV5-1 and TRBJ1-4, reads KAGVTQTPRYLIKTRGQQVTLSCSPISGHRSVSWYQQTPGQGLQFLFEYFSETQRNKGNFPGRFSGRQFSNSRSEMNVSTLELGDSALYLCASSRLGEKLFFGSGTQLSVL.

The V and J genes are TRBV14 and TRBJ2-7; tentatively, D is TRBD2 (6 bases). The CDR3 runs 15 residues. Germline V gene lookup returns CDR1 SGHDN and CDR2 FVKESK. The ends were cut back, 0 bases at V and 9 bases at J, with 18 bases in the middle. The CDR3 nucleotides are TGTGCCAGCAGCCAAGATTACCAGGGAGGATTGGGGCAGTACTTC. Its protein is CASSQDYQGGLGQYF.